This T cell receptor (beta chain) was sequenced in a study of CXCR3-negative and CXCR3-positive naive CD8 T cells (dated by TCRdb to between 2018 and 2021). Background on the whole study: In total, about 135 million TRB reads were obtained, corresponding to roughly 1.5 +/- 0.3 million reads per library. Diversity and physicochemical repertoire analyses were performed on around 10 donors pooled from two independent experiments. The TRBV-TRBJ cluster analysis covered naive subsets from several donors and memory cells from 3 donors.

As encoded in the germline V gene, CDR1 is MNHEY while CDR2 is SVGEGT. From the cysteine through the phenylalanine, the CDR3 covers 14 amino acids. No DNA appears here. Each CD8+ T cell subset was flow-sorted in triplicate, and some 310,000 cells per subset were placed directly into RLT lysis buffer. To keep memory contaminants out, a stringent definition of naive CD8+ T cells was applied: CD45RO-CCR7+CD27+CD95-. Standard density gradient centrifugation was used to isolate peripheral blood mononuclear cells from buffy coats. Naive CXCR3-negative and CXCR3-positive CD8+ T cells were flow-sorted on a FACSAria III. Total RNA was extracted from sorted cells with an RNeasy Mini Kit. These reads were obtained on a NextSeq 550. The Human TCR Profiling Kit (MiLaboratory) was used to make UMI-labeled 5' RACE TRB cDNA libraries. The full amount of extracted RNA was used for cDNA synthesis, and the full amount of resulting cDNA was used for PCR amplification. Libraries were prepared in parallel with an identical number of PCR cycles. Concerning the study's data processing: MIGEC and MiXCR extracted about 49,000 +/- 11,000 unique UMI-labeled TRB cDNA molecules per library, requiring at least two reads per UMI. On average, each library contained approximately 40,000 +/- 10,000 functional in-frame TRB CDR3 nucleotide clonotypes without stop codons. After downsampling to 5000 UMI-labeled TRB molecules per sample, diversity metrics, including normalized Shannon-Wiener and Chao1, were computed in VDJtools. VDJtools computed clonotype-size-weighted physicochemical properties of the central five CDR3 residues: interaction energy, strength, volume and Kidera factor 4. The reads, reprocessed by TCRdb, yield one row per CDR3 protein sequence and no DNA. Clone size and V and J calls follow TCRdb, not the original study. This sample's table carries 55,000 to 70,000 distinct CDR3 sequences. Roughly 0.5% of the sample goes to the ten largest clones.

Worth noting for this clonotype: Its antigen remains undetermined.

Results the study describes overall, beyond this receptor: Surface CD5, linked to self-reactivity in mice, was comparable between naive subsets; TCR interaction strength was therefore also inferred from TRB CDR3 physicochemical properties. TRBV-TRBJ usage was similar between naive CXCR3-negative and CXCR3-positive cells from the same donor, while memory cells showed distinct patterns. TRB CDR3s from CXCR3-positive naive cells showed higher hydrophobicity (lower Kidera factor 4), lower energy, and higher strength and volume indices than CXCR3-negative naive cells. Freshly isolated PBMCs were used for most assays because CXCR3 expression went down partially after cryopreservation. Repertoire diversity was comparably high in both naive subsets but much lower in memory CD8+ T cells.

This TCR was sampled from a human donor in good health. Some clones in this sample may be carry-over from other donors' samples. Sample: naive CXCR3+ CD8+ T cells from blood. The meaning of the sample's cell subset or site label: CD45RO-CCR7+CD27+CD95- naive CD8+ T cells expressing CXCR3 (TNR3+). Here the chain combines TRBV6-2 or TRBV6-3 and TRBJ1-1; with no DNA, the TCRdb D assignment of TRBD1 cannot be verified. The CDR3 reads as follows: CASGTGEASTEAFF.